The clone carrying this T cell receptor (beta chain) is deemed medium-sized. Its antigen is as yet unknown. Assay: immunoSEQ multiplex PCR; the TCRdb copy retains only in-frame clones and omits some. The sample lists about 21,000 clones, about 70% occurring once. These data belong to a study of early stage breast cancer tumors. Study information: Of around 15 invasive breast tumors, about 12 were hormone receptor-positive, HER2-negative. Study-wide findings and caveats: Most shared enriched TCRB sequences were commonly generated ones. Compared with adjacent normal breast tissue, tumors showed roughly 2.4-fold greater T cell density and higher clonality. Tumor and normal breast were distinguished via blood comparison in about 90% of the 16 patients.

V lost 0 bases, J lost 5 bases, and 9 bases lay in between. The CDR3 extends over 15 amino acids. The germline V gene encodes CDR1 SGHDT and CDR2 YYEEEE. The gene calls are TRBV5-6 and TRBJ1-6; TRBD1 might be the D (5 bases). The sequence came from a person aged 55-75 years with breast cancer. The sample was blood. The CDR3: CASSLGDRNNSPLHF. The CDR3 DNA reads TGTGCCAGCAGCTTGGGGGACCGAAATAATTCACCCCTCCACTTT.